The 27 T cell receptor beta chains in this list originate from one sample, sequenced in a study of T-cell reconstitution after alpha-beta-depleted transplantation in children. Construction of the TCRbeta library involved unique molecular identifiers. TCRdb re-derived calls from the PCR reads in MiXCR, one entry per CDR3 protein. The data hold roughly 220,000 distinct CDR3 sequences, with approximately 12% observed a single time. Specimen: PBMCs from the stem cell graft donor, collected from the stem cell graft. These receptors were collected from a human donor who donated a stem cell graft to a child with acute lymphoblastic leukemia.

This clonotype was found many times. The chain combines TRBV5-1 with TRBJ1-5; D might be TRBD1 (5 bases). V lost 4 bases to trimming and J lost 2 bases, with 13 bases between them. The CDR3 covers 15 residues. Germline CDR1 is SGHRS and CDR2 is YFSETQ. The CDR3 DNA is TGCGCCAGCAGCCGCGAGGGGAGCGGCAATCAGCCCCAGCATTTT. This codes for CASSREGSGNQPQHF.

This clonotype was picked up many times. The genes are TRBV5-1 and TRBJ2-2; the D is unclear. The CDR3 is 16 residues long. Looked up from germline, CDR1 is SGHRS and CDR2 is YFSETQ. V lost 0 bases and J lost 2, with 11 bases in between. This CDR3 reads CASSLVPRTNTGELFF. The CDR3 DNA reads TGCGCCAGCAGCTTGGTTCCCAGAACTAACACCGGGGAGCTGTTTTTT.

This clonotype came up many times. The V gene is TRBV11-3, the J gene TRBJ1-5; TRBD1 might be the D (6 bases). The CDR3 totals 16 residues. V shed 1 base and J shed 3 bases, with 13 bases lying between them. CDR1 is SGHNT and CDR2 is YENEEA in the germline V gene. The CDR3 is CASSLGGGRDNQPQHF. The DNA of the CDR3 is TGTGCCAGCAGCTTAGGAGGGGGAAGGGACAATCAGCCCCAGCATTTT. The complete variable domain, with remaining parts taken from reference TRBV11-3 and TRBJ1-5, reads EAGVVQSPRYKIIEKKQPVAFWCNPISGHNTLYWYLQNLGQGPELLIRYENEEAVDDSQLPKDRFSAERLKGVDSTLKIQPAELGDSAVYLCASSLGGGRDNQPQHFGDGTRLSIL.

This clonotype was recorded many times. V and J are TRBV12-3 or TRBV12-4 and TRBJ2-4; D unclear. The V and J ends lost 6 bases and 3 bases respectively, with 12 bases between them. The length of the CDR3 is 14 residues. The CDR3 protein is CASSLQVYKNIQYF. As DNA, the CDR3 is TGTGCCAGCAGCCTCCAGGTGTACAAAAACATTCAGTACTTC.

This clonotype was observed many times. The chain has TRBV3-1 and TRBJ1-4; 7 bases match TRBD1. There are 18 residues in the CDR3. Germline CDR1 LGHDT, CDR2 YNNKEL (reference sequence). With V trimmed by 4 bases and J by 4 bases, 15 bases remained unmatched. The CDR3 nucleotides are TGTGCCAGCAGCCTTTTCACAGGGGCCCTTACGGGTAATGAAAAACTGTTTTTT. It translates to CASSLFTGALTGNEKLFF.

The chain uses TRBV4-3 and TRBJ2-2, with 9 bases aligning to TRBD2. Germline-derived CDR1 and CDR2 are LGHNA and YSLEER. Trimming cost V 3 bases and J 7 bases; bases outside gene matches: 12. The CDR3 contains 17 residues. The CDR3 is CASSQRSGPSGVGELFF. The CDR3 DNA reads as TGCGCCAGCAGCCAGCGGTCCGGACCTAGCGGGGTCGGGGAGCTGTTTTTT.

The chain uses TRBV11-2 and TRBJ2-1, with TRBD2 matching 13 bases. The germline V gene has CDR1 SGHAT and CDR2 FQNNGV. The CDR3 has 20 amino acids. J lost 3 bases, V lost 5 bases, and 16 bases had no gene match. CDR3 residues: CASSPRGLAGEPGGYNEQFF. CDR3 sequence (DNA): TGTGCCAGCAGCCCACGAGGACTAGCGGGAGAGCCGGGTGGCTACAATGAGCAGTTCTTC.

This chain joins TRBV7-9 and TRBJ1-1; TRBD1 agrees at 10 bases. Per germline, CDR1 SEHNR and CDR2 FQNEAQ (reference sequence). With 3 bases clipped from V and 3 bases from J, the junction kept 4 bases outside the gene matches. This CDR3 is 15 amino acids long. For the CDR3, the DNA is TGTGCCAGCAGCTTCAGACAGGGGGCGGACACTGAAGCTTTCTTT. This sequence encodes CASSFRQGADTEAFF.

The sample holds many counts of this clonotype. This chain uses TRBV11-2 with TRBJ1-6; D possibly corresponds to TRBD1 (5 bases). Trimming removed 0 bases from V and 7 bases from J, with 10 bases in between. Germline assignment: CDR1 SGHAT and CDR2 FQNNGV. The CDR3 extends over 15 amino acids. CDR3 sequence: CASSLEWGRNSPLHF. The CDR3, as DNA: TGTGCCAGCAGCTTAGAGTGGGGGAGAAATTCACCCCTCCACTTT.

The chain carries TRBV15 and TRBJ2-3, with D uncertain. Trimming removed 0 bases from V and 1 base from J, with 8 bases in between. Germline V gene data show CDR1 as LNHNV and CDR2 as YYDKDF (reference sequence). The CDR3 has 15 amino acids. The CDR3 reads CATSRDRLRTDTQYF. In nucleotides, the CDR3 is TGTGCCACCAGCAGAGATCGGCTACGCACAGATACGCAGTATTTT. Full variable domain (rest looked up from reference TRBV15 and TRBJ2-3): DAMVIQNPRYQVTQFGKPVTLSCSQTLNHNVMYWYQQKSSQAPKLLFHYYDKDFNNEADTPDNFQSRRPNTSFCFLDIRSPGLGDTAMYLCATSRDRLRTDTQYFGPGTRLTVL.

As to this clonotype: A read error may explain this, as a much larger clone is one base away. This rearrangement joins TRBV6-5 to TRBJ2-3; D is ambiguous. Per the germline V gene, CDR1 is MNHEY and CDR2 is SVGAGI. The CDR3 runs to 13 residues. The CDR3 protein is CASSYPEADTHYF. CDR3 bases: TGTGCCAGCAGTTACCCCGAAGCAGATACGCACTATTTT.

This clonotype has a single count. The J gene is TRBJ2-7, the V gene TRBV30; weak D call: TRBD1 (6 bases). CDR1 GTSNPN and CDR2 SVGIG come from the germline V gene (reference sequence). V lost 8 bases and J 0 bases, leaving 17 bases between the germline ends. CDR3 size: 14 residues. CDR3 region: CAHDRPSNSYEQYF. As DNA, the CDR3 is TGTGCCCACGACAGGCCTTCGAACTCCTACGAGCAGTACTTC.

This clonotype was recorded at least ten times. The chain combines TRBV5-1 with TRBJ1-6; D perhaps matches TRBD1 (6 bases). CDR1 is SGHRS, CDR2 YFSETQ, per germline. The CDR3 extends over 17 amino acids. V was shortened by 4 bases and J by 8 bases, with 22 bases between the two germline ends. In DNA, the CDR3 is TGCGCCAGCAGCACGGGGGGCACTTGGTCGCTGGATTCACCCCTCCACTTT. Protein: CASSTGGTWSLDSPLHF.

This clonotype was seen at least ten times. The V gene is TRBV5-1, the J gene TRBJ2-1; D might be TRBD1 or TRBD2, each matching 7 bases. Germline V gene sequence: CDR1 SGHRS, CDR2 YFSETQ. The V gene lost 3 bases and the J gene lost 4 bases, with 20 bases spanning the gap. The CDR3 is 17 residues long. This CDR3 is CASSWPGGEGHYNEQFF. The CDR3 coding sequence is TGCGCCAGCAGCTGGCCAGGGGGGGAGGGACATTACAATGAGCAGTTCTTC.

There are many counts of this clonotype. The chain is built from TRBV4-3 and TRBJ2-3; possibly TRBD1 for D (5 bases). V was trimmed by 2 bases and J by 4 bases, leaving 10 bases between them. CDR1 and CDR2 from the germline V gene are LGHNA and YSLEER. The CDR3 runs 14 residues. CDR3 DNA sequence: TGCGCCAGCAGCCAACAGGGAATCCCAGATACGCAGTATTTT. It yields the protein CASSQQGIPDTQYF.

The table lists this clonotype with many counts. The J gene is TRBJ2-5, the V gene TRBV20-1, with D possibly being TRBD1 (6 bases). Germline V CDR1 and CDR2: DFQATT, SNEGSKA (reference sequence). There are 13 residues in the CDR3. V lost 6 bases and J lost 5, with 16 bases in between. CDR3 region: CSAEPGTRETQYF. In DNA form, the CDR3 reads TGCAGTGCAGAGCCCGGGACAAGGGAGACCCAGTACTTC.

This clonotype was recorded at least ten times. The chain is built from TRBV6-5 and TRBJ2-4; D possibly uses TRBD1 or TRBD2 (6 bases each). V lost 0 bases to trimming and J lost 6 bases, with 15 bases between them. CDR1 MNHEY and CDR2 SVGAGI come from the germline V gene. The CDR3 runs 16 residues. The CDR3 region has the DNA TGTGCCAGCAGTTACTCGACTGGGGGGCCCGGAAACATTCAGTACTTC. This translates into CASSYSTGGPGNIQYF.

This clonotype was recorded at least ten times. The CDR3 DNA is TGCAGTGCTAGAGATCGGTGGCAGGGGGCTAATGAGCAGTTCTTC. Its protein is CSARDRWQGANEQFF. The chain combines TRBV20-1 with TRBJ2-1; 8 bases agree with TRBD1. After removal of 0 bases from V and 7 bases from J, the junction contained 8 bases not matched to a gene. From germline, CDR1 is DFQATT and CDR2 SNEGSKA (reference sequence). The CDR3 runs 15 residues.

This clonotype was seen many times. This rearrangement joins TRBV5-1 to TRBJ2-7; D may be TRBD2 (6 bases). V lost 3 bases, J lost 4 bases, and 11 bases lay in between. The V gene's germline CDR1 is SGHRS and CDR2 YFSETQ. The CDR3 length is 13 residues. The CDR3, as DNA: TGCGCCAGCAGCTGGGACTCAGGGTACGAGCAGTACTTC. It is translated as CASSWDSGYEQYF.

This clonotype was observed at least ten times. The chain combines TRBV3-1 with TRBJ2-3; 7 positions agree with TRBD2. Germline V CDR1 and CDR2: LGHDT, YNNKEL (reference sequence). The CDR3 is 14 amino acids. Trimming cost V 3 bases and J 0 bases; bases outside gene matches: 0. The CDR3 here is CASSHGGSTDTQYF. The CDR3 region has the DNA TGTGCCAGCAGCCACGGGGGGAGCACAGATACGCAGTATTTT.

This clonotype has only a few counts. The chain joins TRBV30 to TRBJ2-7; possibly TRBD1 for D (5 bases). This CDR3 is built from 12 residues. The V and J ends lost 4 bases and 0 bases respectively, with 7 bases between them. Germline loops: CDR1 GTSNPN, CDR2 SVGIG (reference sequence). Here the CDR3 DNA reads TGTGCCTGGAAACAGGACTCCTACGAGCAGTACTTC. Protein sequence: CAWKQDSYEQYF.

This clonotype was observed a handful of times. The CDR3 is CASSWGWREGYQETQYF. CDR3 DNA sequence: TGCGCCAGCAGCTGGGGCTGGCGGGAGGGCTACCAAGAGACCCAGTACTTC. The chain links TRBV5-1 to TRBJ2-5; 9 bases map to TRBD2. CDR1 is SGHRS and CDR2 is YFSETQ in the germline V gene. The length of the CDR3 is 17 residues. V lost 3 bases and J lost 0; bases outside the gene matches: 9.

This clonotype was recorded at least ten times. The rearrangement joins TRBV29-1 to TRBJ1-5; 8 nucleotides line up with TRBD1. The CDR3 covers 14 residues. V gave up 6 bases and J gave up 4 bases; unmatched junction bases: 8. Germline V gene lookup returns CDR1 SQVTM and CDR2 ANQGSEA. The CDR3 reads CSVLTGDPNQPQHF. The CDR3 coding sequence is TGCAGCGTCTTGACAGGGGACCCAAATCAGCCCCAGCATTTT.

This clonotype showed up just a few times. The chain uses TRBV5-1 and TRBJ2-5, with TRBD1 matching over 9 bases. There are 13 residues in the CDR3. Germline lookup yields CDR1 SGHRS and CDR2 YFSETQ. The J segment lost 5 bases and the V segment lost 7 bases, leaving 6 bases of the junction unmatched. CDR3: CASSQGAWETQYF. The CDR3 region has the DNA TGCGCCAGCTCACAGGGGGCTTGGGAGACCCAGTACTTC.

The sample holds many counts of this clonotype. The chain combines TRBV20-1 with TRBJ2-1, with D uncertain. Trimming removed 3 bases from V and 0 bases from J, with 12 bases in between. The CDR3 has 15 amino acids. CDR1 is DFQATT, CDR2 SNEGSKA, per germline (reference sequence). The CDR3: CSASVYYSSYNEQFF. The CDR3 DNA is TGCAGTGCTAGTGTTTATTATAGCTCCTACAATGAGCAGTTCTTC.

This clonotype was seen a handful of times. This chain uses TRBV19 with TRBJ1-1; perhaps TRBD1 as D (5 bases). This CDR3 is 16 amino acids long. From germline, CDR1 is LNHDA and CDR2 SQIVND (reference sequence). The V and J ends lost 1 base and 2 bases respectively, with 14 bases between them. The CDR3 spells CASSIVVRGSNTEAFF. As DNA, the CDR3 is TGTGCCAGTAGTATAGTAGTCCGGGGGAGTAACACTGAAGCTTTCTTT.

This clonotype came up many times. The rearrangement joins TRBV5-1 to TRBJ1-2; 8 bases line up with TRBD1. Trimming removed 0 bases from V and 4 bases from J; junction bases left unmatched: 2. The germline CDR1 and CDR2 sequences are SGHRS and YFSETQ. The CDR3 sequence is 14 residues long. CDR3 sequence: CASSLGQGIYGYTF. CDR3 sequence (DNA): TGCGCCAGCAGCTTGGGACAGGGGATCTATGGCTACACCTTC. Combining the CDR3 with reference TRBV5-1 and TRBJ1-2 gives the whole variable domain KAGVTQTPRYLIKTRGQQVTLSCSPISGHRSVSWYQQTPGQGLQFLFEYFSETQRNKGNFPGRFSGRQFSNSRSEMNVSTLELGDSALYLCASSLGQGIYGYTFGSGTRLTVV.